A single sample is the source of the 27 T cell receptor beta chains below, sequenced in a study of CD4 and CD8 cells across lung adenocarcinoma regions. Each CDR3 protein is one row after TCRdb ran MiXCR on the PCR reads. Here the sample spans about 12,000 distinct CDR3 sequences, 47% being singletons. What was sequenced was CD8+ T cells from the margin of a lung tumor. These receptors all come from a male donor with lung adenocarcinoma. The CD4 and CD8 labels of this study may be unreliable.

In the case of this clonotype: An end of the junction differs from the germline gene, which may be a read error. The chain combines TRBV6-8 with TRBJ2-3, with D unresolved. CDR3 length equals 17 residues. The germline gives CDR1 MNHGY, CDR2 SAAAGT. Written as DNA, the CDR3 is TGTGCCAGCAGCTGCCCCTCGGCGGAGTGGGCTAAAGATACGCAGTATTTC. This sequence encodes CASSCPSAEWAKDTQYF.

This clonotype was detected ten times or more. The chain carries TRBV6-4 and TRBJ2-3, with 7 nucleotides matching TRBD1. The V and J ends lost 5 bases and 3 bases, in that order; junction bases with no gene match: 2. CDR1 is MRHNA, CDR2 SNTAGT, per germline. There are 13 residues in the CDR3. Here the CDR3 DNA reads TGTGCCAGCAGTACAGGGGAGACAGATACGCAGTATTTT. Protein: CASSTGETDTQYF.

This clonotype appeared a single time. This chain joins TRBV6-1 and TRBJ2-1, with D tentatively TRBD1 (6 bases). Germline V gene sequence: CDR1 MNHNS, CDR2 SASEGT. V was trimmed by 8 bases and J by 8 bases, leaving 22 bases between them. The CDR3 covers 15 residues. As DNA, the CDR3 is TGTGCCAGCGGTGTCCAGGCTGGGGGCGCAGATGAGCAGTTCTTC. It codes for CASGVQAGGADEQFF.

The chain recombines TRBV27 with TRBJ2-4, with D tentatively TRBD2 (7 bases). Germline V gene sequence: CDR1 MNHEY, CDR2 SMNVEV (reference sequence). The V gene lost 6 bases and the J gene lost 13 bases, with 28 bases spanning the gap. The CDR3 length is 16 residues. The CDR3 DNA is TGTGCCAGCAGCTCACGGGGGCCGGGAGGCAAAAATACGCAGTACTTC. It specifies CASSSRGPGGKNTQYF.

As concerns this clonotype: The junction differs from germline at one of its ends, possibly a read error. V and J are TRBV6-1 and TRBJ2-3; tentatively, D is TRBD2 (6 bases). TRBJ2-7 matches the DNA end more closely, so the J call is doubtful. The CDR3 extends over 16 amino acids. Per germline, CDR1 MNHNS and CDR2 SASEGT. The CDR3 is CVSRVAWLGGKDTQYF. In DNA form, the CDR3 reads TGTGTCAGCCGCGTAGCGTGGCTGGGAGGCAAAGATACGCAGTACTTC.

Points on this clonotype: Germline and junction disagree at one end, which may indicate a read error. The rearrangement links TRBV10-2 to TRBJ2-3; D tentatively reads TRBD1 or TRBD2 (6 bases each). The CDR3 covers 14 residues. Germline V gene lookup returns CDR1 WSHSY and CDR2 SAAADI. In nucleotides, the CDR3 is TGCGCGGGGCTCGGGGGCCGTAACCCAGATACCCAGTATTTT. Its translation: CAGLGGRNPDTQYF.

As to this clonotype: Germline is not matched at one junction end, which may reflect a read error. V usage is TRBV27 and J usage is TRBJ2-3, with 11 bases identical to TRBD1. The CDR3 length is 15 residues. Germline CDR1 MNHEY, CDR2 SMNVEV (reference sequence). CDR3 region: CANSLGTGGTDTQYF. The DNA for the CDR3 is TGTGCCAACAGTTTGGGGACAGGGGGGACAGATACGCAGTATTTT.

The V and J genes are TRBV27 and TRBJ1-1, with D unresolved. CDR1 and CDR2 (germline): MNHEY, SMNVEV (reference sequence). This CDR3 has 13 residues. V was cut by 3 bases and J by 4 bases, with 9 bases left in between. DNA of the CDR3: TGTGCCAGCAGTTTTTCGGGGATCACTGAAGCTTTCTTT. Its protein product is CASSFSGITEAFF.

The gene calls are TRBV27 and TRBJ2-1; either TRBD1 or TRBD2 may fit D (5 bases each). This CDR3 is built from 15 residues. The germline V and J ends were trimmed by 2 bases and 5 bases, with 13 bases remaining between them. Germline V gene data show CDR1 as MNHEY and CDR2 as SMNVEV (reference sequence). The chain's CDR3 is CASSLVWGSNNEQFF. As DNA, the CDR3 is TGTGCCAGCAGTTTAGTATGGGGGAGCAACAATGAGCAGTTCTTC.

The V and J genes are TRBV27 and TRBJ2-3; D is perhaps TRBD1 or TRBD2 (5 bases each). The J call is uncertain, as TRBJ2-5 better fits the DNA end. CDR3 length: 17 residues. The V gene's germline CDR1 is MNHEY and CDR2 SMNVEV (reference sequence). CDR3 DNA sequence: TGTGCCAGCAGTTCGGGGCTCGCGGGCCGGGACCCAGATACCCAGTACTTC. Protein sequence: CASSSGLAGRDPDTQYF.

As concerns this clonotype: One end of the junction does not line up with germline, which may come from a read error. V is TRBV10-2 and J is TRBJ2-4, with D perhaps given as TRBD1 or TRBD2 (6 bases each). The germline V gene encodes CDR1 WSHSY and CDR2 SAAADI. CDR3 length: 14 amino acids. CDR3: CASRPLGGKDIQYF. The CDR3, as DNA: TGCGCCAGCAGGCCACTGGGGGGCAAAGACATTCAGTATTTC.

Worth noting for this clonotype: The junction and the germline gene differ at one end; a read error may be behind it. The chain uses TRBV10-2 and TRBJ2-3; tentative D call: TRBD2 (7 bases). The CDR3 sequence is 14 residues long. In germline, CDR1 is WSHSY, CDR2 SAAADI. This chain's CDR3 is CPSTGAGAYNTQYF. The CDR3 region has the DNA TGCCCCAGCACGGGGGCGGGAGCCTACAACACGCAGTATTTC.

With respect to this clonotype: Relative to the germline gene, one junction end is altered; a read error may explain this. The CDR3 nucleotides are TGTGGCGGTCGGACGAGGGGGGGTGACCCAGATACCCAGTACTTT. Amino acid sequence: CGGRTRGGDPDTQYF. The V call is TRBV10-3, the J call TRBJ2-5, with D perhaps TRBD2 (7 bases). Germline loops: CDR1 ENHRY, CDR2 SYGVKD. The CDR3 length is 15 residues.

This clonotype was detected a few times. The chain couples TRBV27 to TRBJ2-3, with 10 bases identical to TRBD2. V dropped 0 bases and J dropped 0; count of bases not matched to a gene: 9. There are 19 residues in the CDR3. Germline V gene data show CDR1 as MNHEY and CDR2 as SMNVEV (reference sequence). CDR3 DNA: TGTGCCAGCAGTTTATCGTCCCTAGCGGGAGCCCTTAGCACAGATACGCAGTATTTT. Translated: CASSLSSLAGALSTDTQYF.

The chain combines TRBV7-2 with TRBJ2-5, with D perhaps matching TRBD1 or TRBD2 (6 bases each). V gave up 7 bases and J gave up 8 bases, with 35 bases separating them. Germline V lookup: CDR1 SGHTA, CDR2 FQGNSA. The length of the CDR3 is 19 residues. The CDR3 is CASTNSAGLGGRDRDTQYF. DNA for the CDR3: TGTGCCAGCACCAACTCGGCGGGGCTCGGGGGCCGTGACAGAGATACCCAGTACTTC.

With respect to this clonotype: The CDR3 does not end in the conserved phenylalanine or tryptophan, so this is likely a read error. The limits of the CDR3 on the DNA are not certain, so only TCRdb's listed CDR3 is given. This chain links TRBV27 with TRBJ2-5; the table's D call, TRBD2, was not checked against the DNA. Ends included, the CDR3 has 13 residues. The germline CDR1 and CDR2 sequences are MNHEY and SMNVEV (reference sequence). CDR3 protein: CASRGRGRASQFS.

This clonotype was seen only a few times. The rearrangement joins TRBV6-5 to TRBJ2-1; TRBD1 matches at 7 bases. The germline gives CDR1 MNHEY, CDR2 SVGAGI. V dropped 4 bases and J dropped 3; count of bases not matched to a gene: 3. CDR3 length: 14 amino acids. CDR3 DNA sequence: TGTGCCAGCAGTTTAGGGACAGTCTACAATGAGCAGTTCTTC. Its translation is CASSLGTVYNEQFF.

V and J are TRBV6-1 and TRBJ2-4; 8 bases align to TRBD2. The germline gives CDR1 MNHNS, CDR2 SASEGT. The CDR3 consists of 17 residues. V was pared by 4 bases and J by 15 bases, with 23 bases of the junction left unmatched. CDR3 residues: CASSAALGGRAGVSPYF. In nucleotides, the CDR3 is TGTGCCAGCAGTGCAGCGCTCGGGGGCCGAGCGGGAGTGTCCCCGTACTTC.

J is TRBJ2-3 and V is TRBV12-3 or TRBV12-4, with D tentatively TRBD2 (6 bases). The CDR3 has 14 amino acids. V lost 5 bases, J lost 4 bases, and 13 bases lay in between. CDR3 loop: CASSPWGRSDTQYF. The CDR3, as DNA: TGTGCCAGCAGTCCCTGGGGGAGGTCAGATACGCAGTATTTT.

By frequency in the sample, this clonotype is medium-sized (0.01 to 0.1%). The chain joins TRBV7-2 to TRBJ2-5; D unresolved. From germline, CDR1 is SGHTA and CDR2 FQGNSA. The CDR3 is made up of 16 amino acids. The germline V and J ends were trimmed by 4 bases and 0 bases, with 15 bases remaining between them. The CDR3 DNA follows: TGTGCCAGCAGCTCGGGCGTGGGCACCTACCAAGAGACCCAGTACTTC. This translates into CASSSGVGTYQETQYF.

Ten or more counts support this clonotype. The chain joins TRBV6-1 to TRBJ2-3; D uncertain. Germline loops: CDR1 MNHNS, CDR2 SASEGT. Between the trimmed V and J ends, which lost 4 bases and 0 bases, there was a span of 8 bases. The CDR3 covers 14 residues. The CDR3 reads CASSVSISTDTQYF. CDR3 nucleotides: TGTGCCAGCAGTGTAAGCATTAGCACAGATACGCAGTATTTT.

The rearrangement links TRBV7-2 to TRBJ2-3; possibly TRBD2 for D (8 bases). The end of the DNA aligns better with TRBJ2-7, so the J call may be wrong. The CDR3 runs to 19 residues. The germline V gene has CDR1 SGHTA and CDR2 FQGNSA. The CDR3 DNA reads TGTGCCAGCACCAACTCGGCGGGACTAGGGGGCGGGCATCAAGATACGCAGTACTTC. Residues: CASTNSAGLGGGHQDTQYF.

By proportion, this clonotype is large. This rearrangement joins TRBV7-2 to TRBJ2-1, with TRBD2 matching over 7 bases. The DNA matches TRBJ2-7 better at its end, which makes the J call doubtful. Germline CDR1 and CDR2: SGHTA and FQGNSA. The CDR3 has 14 amino acids. CDR3 DNA: TGTGCCAGCAGCTTAGATCCTAGCGGCTACGAGCAGTACTTC. It encodes CASSLDPSGYEQYF.

Concerning this clonotype itself: As the CDR3 is not closed by the conserved phenylalanine or tryptophan, this likely results from a read error. The limits of the CDR3 on the DNA are not certain, so only TCRdb's listed CDR3 is given. The V and J genes are TRBV10-2 and TRBJ2-5; the D call of TRBD2 is as the table states it, not checked on the DNA. Germline CDR1 and CDR2: WSHSY and SAAADI. The CDR3 length equals 15 residues, ends included. CDR3 protein: CASSDPGSGKETRLS.

The rearrangement links TRBV6-1 to TRBJ2-3; D tentatively fits TRBD1 or TRBD2 (5 bases each). The CDR3 extends over 17 amino acids. CDR1 and CDR2 (germline): MNHNS, SASEGT. The V end lost 6 bases, the J end lost 12 bases, and 31 bases lay between the germline ends. The CDR3 loop reads CASRTGLGWRYTETQYF. The CDR3 coding sequence is TGTGCCAGCAGGACGGGGCTAGGGTGGCGCTACACAGAGACCCAGTATTTT.

This clonotype was counted many times. This may stem from a read error, because a much larger clone lies one nucleotide away. This chain joins TRBV4-1 and TRBJ2-1; 7 nucleotides align to TRBD1. From germline, CDR1 is MGHRA and CDR2 YSYEKL. J lost 10 bases, V lost 4 bases, and 7 bases had no gene match. This CDR3 is built from 13 residues. CDR3 coding DNA: TGCGCCAGCAGCCCCGGGACAGTCTACGAGCAGTTCTTC. Protein product: CASSPGTVYEQFF.

By frequency in the sample, this clonotype is large. The chain combines TRBV6-1 with TRBJ2-3, with 9 bases lining up with TRBD2. The CDR3 consists of 15 residues. Trimming at V came to 8 bases and at J to 0 bases, leaving 6 bases not matched to a gene. Germline loops: CDR1 MNHNS, CDR2 SASEGT. The CDR3 sequence is CASERLAGSTDTQYF. The CDR3 DNA sequence: TGTGCCAGCGAAAGGCTAGCGGGGAGCACAGATACGCAGTATTTT.